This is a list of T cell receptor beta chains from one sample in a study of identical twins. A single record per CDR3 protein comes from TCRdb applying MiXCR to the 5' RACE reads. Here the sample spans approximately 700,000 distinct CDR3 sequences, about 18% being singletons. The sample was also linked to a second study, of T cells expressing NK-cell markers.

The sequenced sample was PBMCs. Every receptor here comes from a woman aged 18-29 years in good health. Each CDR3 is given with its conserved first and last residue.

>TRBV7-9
CASSDTTGTSGGGEQFF
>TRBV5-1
CASSLAGWGRDEQFF
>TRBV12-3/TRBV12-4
CASRPNWRGTGTDTQYF
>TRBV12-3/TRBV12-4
CASLGFGNQPQHF
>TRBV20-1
CSATGTSGPDTQYF
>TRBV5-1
CASQPQGARFGGYTF
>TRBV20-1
CSADGGGKDTQYF
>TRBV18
CASSAPVRGRETQYF
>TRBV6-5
CASSLDRGGSNEQFF
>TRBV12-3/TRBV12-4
CASSLGRSTGTQYF
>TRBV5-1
CASSVDRGYTDTQYF
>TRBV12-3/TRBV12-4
CASSLGGRLEQYF
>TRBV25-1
CASSATGVGETQYF
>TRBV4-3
CASSQGLAGEGAAGELFF
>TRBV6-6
CASSSQHTGELFF
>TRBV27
CASRTNYEQYF
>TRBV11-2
CASSLYTGNTIYF
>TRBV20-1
CSAQDGDEQFF
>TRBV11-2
CASSLIAGGLQGTGELFF
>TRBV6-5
CASSLGHGGSSPLHF
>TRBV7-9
CASSFTSGLGGQFF